This TCR beta chain was recorded in a study of shared clonotypes between healthy human individuals. With 4 bases removed from V and 3 bases from J, the gap between germline ends came to 10 bases. Germline-derived CDR1 and CDR2 are MNHEY and SMNVEV (reference sequence). The CDR3 loop spans 13 amino acids. About this clone itself: Its antigen is as yet unknown.

Assay: immunoSEQ multiplex PCR; the TCRdb copy retains only in-frame clones and omits some. The data contain about 690,000 clones, about 90% of them singletons. General study points: Clonotypes shared by all four sorted-subset donors had higher generation probabilities than non-shared clonotypes. Across subsets, estimated richness was generally greater for naive than for memory populations.

V is TRBV27 and J is TRBJ2-7; D might be TRBD2 (6 bases). The TCR comes from a man aged 18 to 30 in good health. Some clones in this sample may be carry-over from other donors' samples. The sequencing sample was made of memory CD8+ T cells from PBMCs. Stated subset: CD45RO+ cells pooled with CCR7-negative TemRA cells. The CDR3 region has the DNA TGTGCCAGCAGTTACACCGGGGGCTACGAGCAGTACTTC. This encodes CASSYTGGYEQYF.